These 32 T cell receptor beta chains were sequenced from one sample in a study of Ad26.COV2.S vaccination and SARS-CoV-2 variants. Treatment here: 15 to 20 received Ad26.COV2.S at low or high dose, single or two shots; about five received placebo; per-sample allocation not given. It was on day 63 after the first vaccine or placebo injection that samples were taken. The method was immunoSEQ multiplex PCR; TCRdb's version includes in-frame clones alone and lacks a portion of them. In the table there are some 290,000 clones, roughly 84% of which are singletons. Specimen: peripheral blood, collected in a trial of Ad26.COV2.S vaccine versus placebo. These receptors all come from a person aged 18 to 59 who received the Ad26.COV2.S COVID-19 vaccine or a placebo.

The V call is TRBV6-2 or TRBV6-3, the J call TRBJ1-5; 7 nucleotides line up with TRBD1. CDR3 length equals 16 residues. CDR1 and CDR2 (germline): MNHEY, SVGEGT. J was trimmed by 0 bases and V by 6 bases; bases with no gene match: 8. The CDR3 sequence is CASSARTGRSNQPQHF. Written as DNA, the CDR3 is TGTGCCAGCAGCGCCCGGACAGGCCGTAGCAATCAGCCCCAGCATTTT.

A note on this clone: Other nucleotide sequences from this sample produce the same CDR3. CDR3 region: CASSLAQGNTGELFF. Here the CDR3 DNA reads TGTGCCAGCAGCTTGGCACAGGGCAACACCGGGGAGCTGTTTTTT. V gene TRBV5-4 combines with J gene TRBJ2-2, with D perhaps TRBD1 (6 bases). V gave up 0 bases and J gave up 2 bases, with 8 bases separating them. Germline CDR1 and CDR2: SGHNT and YYREEE (reference sequence). This CDR3 is built from 15 residues.

The chain links TRBV3-1 (or the pseudogene TRBV3-2) to TRBJ2-5; D uncertain. The CDR3 totals 14 residues. V was trimmed by 4 bases and J by 5 bases, leaving 14 bases between them. Germline CDR1 is LGHDT and CDR2 is YNNKEL (reference sequence). CDR3 bases: TGTGCCAGCAGCCTCCAAATGGAAGTGGAGACCCAGTACTTC. Its translation: CASSLQMEVETQYF.

The chain links TRBV12-3 or TRBV12-4 to TRBJ2-5; no clear D gene. CDR3 length equals 12 residues. The V end lost 6 bases, the J end lost 5 bases, and 10 bases lay between the germline ends. The CDR3 spells CASRNGWETQYF. DNA for the CDR3: TGTGCCAGCAGAAATGGCTGGGAGACCCAGTACTTC.

The rearrangement joins TRBV29-1 to TRBJ2-1; a weak D match, TRBD2 (6 bases). The CDR3 is 13 residues long. V dropped 7 bases and J dropped 4 bases, with 14 bases sitting between them. Per germline, CDR1 SQVTM and CDR2 ANQGSEA. DNA of the CDR3: TGCAGCGCTGGGGGGACTGGGTACAATGAGCAGTTCTTC. This gives the protein CSAGGTGYNEQFF.

This clone was seen only once. This chain links TRBV7-2 with TRBJ1-2; maybe TRBD1 (5 bases). Trimming removed 3 bases from V and 0 bases from J, with 11 bases in between. Germline V lookup: CDR1 SGHTA, CDR2 FQGNSA. The CDR3 is made up of 15 amino acids. CDR3 nucleotides: TGTGCCAGCAGCTTGGGGGACGCACCTAACTATGGCTACACCTTC. This translates into CASSLGDAPNYGYTF.

The chain joins TRBV6-6 to TRBJ2-2, with D possibly being TRBD1 (6 bases). V lost 2 bases and J lost 5, with 12 bases in between. The CDR3 is 15 amino acids. Germline V CDR1 and CDR2: MNHNY, SVGAGI (reference sequence). This CDR3 reads CASSYEGEGTGELFF. CDR3 sequence (DNA): TGTGCCAGCAGTTACGAGGGGGAAGGAACCGGGGAGCTGTTTTTT.

The chain employs TRBV6-2 or TRBV6-3 and TRBJ2-1, with 15 bases lining up with TRBD2. The V segment lost 4 bases and the J segment 5 bases; nucleotides outside the gene matches: 9. The CDR3 length is 18 residues. CDR1 and CDR2 (germline): MNHEY, SVGEGT. The CDR3 DNA reads TGTGCCAGCAGTTCCGGGACTAGCGGGGGGTTAAGCAACAATGAGCAGTTCTTC. Its protein product is CASSSGTSGGLSNNEQFF.

This chain joins TRBV27 and TRBJ1-6; D is unclear. Germline-derived CDR1 and CDR2 are MNHEY and SMNVEV (reference sequence). V was cut by 3 bases and J by 0 bases, with 9 bases left in between. The CDR3 is made up of 16 amino acids. This CDR3 reads CASSFGGSSYNSPLHF. The DNA for the CDR3 is TGTGCCAGCAGTTTTGGCGGAAGCTCCTATAATTCACCCCTCCACTTT.

The gene calls are TRBV5-8 and TRBJ1-2; D possibly corresponds to TRBD1 (5 bases). Germline V lookup: CDR1 SGHTS, CDR2 YDEGEE. The CDR3 is made up of 13 amino acids. The V gene lost 0 bases and the J gene lost 6 bases, with 9 bases spanning the gap. The CDR3, as DNA: TGTGCCAGCAGCTTGGTTCCGGGGGATGGCTACACCTTC. Its translation is CASSLVPGDGYTF.

The CDR3 nucleotides read TGTGCCAGCTCACCAACGGAGGGCGGTATCTATGGCTACACCTTC. Translation gives CASSPTEGGIYGYTF. V and J are TRBV18 and TRBJ1-2; D is ambiguous. V was cut by 2 bases and J by 4 bases, with 14 bases left in between. Germline V CDR1 and CDR2: KGHSH, LQKENI. The CDR3 totals 15 residues. The full variable domain, in which reference TRBV18 and TRBJ1-2 provide the parts outside the CDR3, is NAGVMQNPRHLVRRRGQEARLRCSPMKGHSHVYWYRQLPEEGLKFMVYLQKENIIDESGMPKERFSAEFPKEGPSILRIQQVVRGDSAAYFCASSPTEGGIYGYTFGSGTRLTVV.

This chain links TRBV4-3 with TRBJ1-2; a possible D gene is TRBD1 (5 bases). This CDR3 contains 14 residues. CDR1 LGHNA and CDR2 YSLEER come from the germline V gene. Trimming removed 2 bases from V and 8 bases from J, with 15 bases in between. DNA of the CDR3: TGCGCCAGCAGCCAAACCCGGCAGGGTGGCGGCTACACCTTC. Protein sequence: CASSQTRQGGGYTF.

The J gene is TRBJ2-1, the V gene TRBV29-1; tentatively, D is TRBD2 (5 bases). Germline V lookup: CDR1 SQVTM, CDR2 ANQGSEA. The CDR3 runs to 13 residues. V dropped 7 bases and J dropped 0 bases, with 10 bases sitting between them. The CDR3 here is CSGTVSSYNEQFF. CDR3 sequence (DNA): TGCAGCGGGACTGTAAGCTCCTACAATGAGCAGTTCTTC.

The rearrangement joins TRBV3-1 (or the pseudogene TRBV3-2) to TRBJ1-6, with D maybe TRBD1 (5 bases). The CDR3 totals 16 residues. The germline gives CDR1 LGHDT, CDR2 YNNKEL (reference sequence). Trimming removed 2 bases at V and 7 bases at J, with 15 bases between. For the CDR3, the DNA is TGTGCCAGCAGCCAAAGGGGAGGGGCCCCAAATTCACCCCTCCACTTT. Translating gives CASSQRGGAPNSPLHF.

There are many counts of this clone. V gene TRBV3-1 (or the pseudogene TRBV3-2) combines with J gene TRBJ1-1; unclear D gene. CDR1 is LGHDT and CDR2 is YNNKEL in the germline V gene (reference sequence). Trimming stripped 4 bases from V and 1 base from J, with 13 bases between. This CDR3 has 15 amino acids. CDR3: CASSLQRRPNTEAFF. CDR3 coding DNA: TGTGCCAGCAGCCTTCAAAGGCGTCCGAACACTGAAGCTTTCTTT.

V usage is TRBV7-9 and J usage is TRBJ1-2; 8 nucleotides match TRBD1. CDR3 length: 13 amino acids. V lost 5 bases and J lost 7; bases outside the gene matches: 6. Germline CDR1 reads SEHNR; CDR2 reads FQNEAQ (reference sequence). CDR3 protein: CASSAGGLFGYTF. DNA for the CDR3: TGTGCCAGCAGCGCAGGGGGCTTGTTTGGCTACACCTTC.

The rearrangement uses TRBV29-1 and TRBJ2-5; no clear D gene. The germline CDR1 and CDR2 sequences are SQVTM and ANQGSEA. V was pared by 6 bases and J by 5 bases, with 16 bases between. The CDR3 has 13 amino acids. The CDR3 nucleotides read TGCAGCGTCGGGCCCCGCGGTGGGGAGACCCAGTACTTC. As protein: CSVGPRGGETQYF.

The chain carries TRBV2 and TRBJ2-3; D is ambiguous. Trimming pared 2 bases from V and 7 bases from J, leaving 4 bases between. Germline CDR1 and CDR2: SNHLY and FYNNEI. This CDR3 is built from 11 residues. CDR3 nucleotide sequence: TGTGCCAGCAGTGAACCCTATACGCAGTATTTT. Translation: CASSEPYTQYF.

The V and J genes are TRBV7-9 and TRBJ2-1; D uncertain. The V and J ends lost 11 bases and 2 bases respectively, with 10 bases between them. The CDR3 runs to 12 residues. From germline, CDR1 is SEHNR and CDR2 FQNEAQ (reference sequence). The CDR3 loop is CASSNTYNEQFF. The DNA of the CDR3 is TGTGCCTCTAGTAATACCTACAATGAGCAGTTCTTC.

The chain links TRBV15 to TRBJ1-5; 7 nucleotides agree with TRBD1. The CDR3 is 18 residues long. Germline V CDR1 and CDR2: LNHNV, YYDKDF (reference sequence). Trimming took 5 bases from V and 10 from J; bases not matched to a gene: 23. CDR3 in amino acids: CATSGSTPGQSLVKPQHF. The CDR3 DNA reads TGTGCCACCAGCGGATCAACTCCGGGACAGTCCTTGGTAAAACCCCAGCATTTT. The full variable domain, with the rest looked up from reference TRBV15 and TRBJ1-5, is DAMVIQNPRYQVTQFGKPVTLSCSQTLNHNVMYWYQQKSSQAPKLLFHYYDKDFNNEADTPDNFQSRRPNTSFCFLDIRSPGLGDTAMYLCATSGSTPGQSLVKPQHFGDGTRLSIL.

The chain couples TRBV5-6 to TRBJ2-7; 11 positions agree with TRBD2. This CDR3 has 14 amino acids. The germline V gene has CDR1 SGHDT and CDR2 YYEEEE. The junction had 1 base not matched to a gene; V was cut back by 2 bases and J by 3 bases. The CDR3 is CASSFSGGDYEQYF. As DNA, the CDR3 is TGTGCCAGCAGCTTTAGCGGGGGGGACTACGAGCAGTACTTC.

The chain links TRBV4-1 to TRBJ2-2, with 7 nucleotides matching TRBD1. V trimming: 1 base; J trimming: 3 bases; junction bases outside the gene matches: 2. The length of the CDR3 is 15 residues. The germline V gene encodes CDR1 MGHRA and CDR2 YSYEKL. The CDR3 spells CASSQGDRDTGELFF. The CDR3 nucleotides read TGCGCCAGCAGCCAAGGTGACAGGGACACCGGGGAGCTGTTTTTT.

This chain uses TRBV12-3 or TRBV12-4 with TRBJ1-3; D not resolved. This CDR3 comprises 13 residues. Trimming pared 6 bases from V and 0 bases from J, leaving 6 bases between. The CDR3 loop is CASRKDSGNTIYF. As DNA, the CDR3 is TGTGCCAGCAGGAAGGACTCTGGAAACACCATATATTTT.

V and J are TRBV18 and TRBJ1-5; possible D gene TRBD1, 5 bases. CDR1 is KGHSH, CDR2 LQKENI, per germline. The CDR3 totals 15 residues. The ends were cut back, 5 bases at V and 4 bases at J, with 15 bases in the middle. CDR3 in DNA: TGTGCCAGCTCATTTATCCGGGACTCGAATCAGCCCCAGCATTTT. This translates into CASSFIRDSNQPQHF.

The chain is built from TRBV7-2 and TRBJ1-2, with 10 bases lining up with TRBD1. With 3 bases clipped from V and 7 bases from J, the junction kept 8 bases outside the gene matches. CDR1 SGHTA and CDR2 FQGNSA come from the germline V gene. This CDR3 has 15 residues. The CDR3 region has the DNA TGTGCCAGCAGCTTTACCGCGGACAGGGGGATTGGCTACACCTTC. Protein product: CASSFTADRGIGYTF.

The V gene is TRBV18, the J gene TRBJ2-7, with 8 bases aligning to TRBD1. V lost 4 bases to trimming and J lost 0 bases; unmatched junction nucleotides: 5. Germline V CDR1 and CDR2: KGHSH, LQKENI. The CDR3 contains 15 residues. CDR3 loop: CASSLGQGGSYEQYF. Written as DNA, the CDR3 is TGTGCCAGCTCACTCGGACAGGGTGGCTCCTACGAGCAGTACTTC.

The rearrangement links TRBV10-3 to TRBJ2-7; D call uncertain. Per the germline V gene, CDR1 is ENHRY and CDR2 is SYGVKD. V dropped 0 bases and J dropped 2 bases, with 5 bases sitting between them. This CDR3 is 13 amino acids long. CDR3 nucleotide sequence: TGTGCCATCAGTGAGTCCGGCACCTACGAGCAGTACTTC. It specifies CAISESGTYEQYF.

CDR3 region: CASRLDRLNTEAFF. The DNA for the CDR3 is TGTGCCAGCAGGTTGGACAGGCTGAACACTGAAGCTTTCTTT. The chain is built from TRBV2 and TRBJ1-1, with TRBD1 identical over 7 bases. CDR3 size: 14 residues. Germline V gene lookup returns CDR1 SNHLY and CDR2 FYNNEI. V dropped 6 bases and J dropped 0; count of bases not matched to a gene: 4.

The chain couples TRBV19 to TRBJ2-6; no clear D gene. V was shortened by 3 bases and J by 2 bases, with 5 bases between the two germline ends. The CDR3 consists of 14 residues. Germline V CDR1 and CDR2: LNHDA, SQIVND (reference sequence). In DNA form, the CDR3 reads TGTGCCAGTAGTATGATTACTGGGGCCAACGTCCTGACTTTC. It encodes CASSMITGANVLTF.

In DNA form, the CDR3 reads TGTGCCAGTAGTAGACAGGACAGCCCGTATAATTCACCCCTCCACTTT. It yields the protein CASSRQDSPYNSPLHF. This rearrangement joins TRBV19 to TRBJ1-6, with a tentative D call TRBD1 (6 bases). The CDR3 totals 16 residues. Germline loops: CDR1 LNHDA, CDR2 SQIVND (reference sequence). The V and J ends lost 4 bases and 4 bases respectively, with 14 bases between them.

This clone has just one count. The gene calls are TRBV4-1 and TRBJ1-2; 8 bases match TRBD1. V lost 0 bases, J lost 5 bases, and 8 bases stayed unmatched. The CDR3 is made up of 16 amino acids. Per germline, CDR1 MGHRA and CDR2 YSYEKL. The CDR3 protein is CASSQDLGQARYGYTF. DNA of the CDR3: TGCGCCAGCAGCCAAGACCTGGGACAGGCGCGGTATGGCTACACCTTC.

This chain joins TRBV7-2 and TRBJ2-1, with D possibly TRBD1 on 6 matching bases. Trimming removed 2 bases from V and 12 bases from J, with 8 bases in between. The germline V gene has CDR1 SGHTA and CDR2 FQGNSA. The length of the CDR3 is 11 residues. CDR3 loop: CASSLLGGQFF. In DNA, the CDR3 is TGTGCCAGCAGCTTATTAGGGGGGCAGTTCTTC.